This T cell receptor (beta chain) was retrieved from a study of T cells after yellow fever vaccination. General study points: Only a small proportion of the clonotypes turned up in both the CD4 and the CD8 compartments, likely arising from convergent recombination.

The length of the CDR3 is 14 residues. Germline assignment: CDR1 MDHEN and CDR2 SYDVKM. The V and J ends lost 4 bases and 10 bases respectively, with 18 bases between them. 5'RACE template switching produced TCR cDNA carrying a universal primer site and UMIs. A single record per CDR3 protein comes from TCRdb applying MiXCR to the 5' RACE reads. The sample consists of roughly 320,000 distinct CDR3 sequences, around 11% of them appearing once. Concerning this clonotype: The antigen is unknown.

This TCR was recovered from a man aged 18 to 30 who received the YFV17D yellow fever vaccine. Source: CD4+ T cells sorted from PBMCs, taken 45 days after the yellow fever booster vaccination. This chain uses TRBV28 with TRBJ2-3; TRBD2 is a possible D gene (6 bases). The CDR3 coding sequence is TGTGCCAGCAGTTCGCCGCAGGAGGGGAGGTCGCAGTATTTT. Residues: CASSSPQEGRSQYF.